This T cell receptor beta chain was profiled in a study of T cells in narcolepsy. Study-wide background: Patients with NT1 or NT2 and healthy control donors were enrolled.

The assay was immunoSEQ multiplex PCR, and TCRdb's table has in-frame clones only and misses some. This table holds roughly 16,000 clones, roughly 85% found once. This clone was observed a handful of times. Antigen specificity is unknown. Points from the study as a whole: No autoreactive T cell clone sequences appeared in some memory CD4+ repertoires. Autoreactive HCRT-specific and TRIB2-specific clonotypes were marked in same-patient CSF-versus-blood CD4+ comparisons. Autoreactive clonotypes reportedly recurred in blood of same and different patients, not controls.

CDR3 length: 18 amino acids. Per germline, CDR1 SGHRS and CDR2 YFSETQ. V lost 4 bases and J lost 0; bases outside the gene matches: 16. The chain recombines TRBV5-1 with TRBJ2-7; TRBD2 matches at 7 bases. Sequenced sample: memory (CD45RA-) CD4+ T cells from blood. The sequence derives from a human donor in good health. The CDR3 DNA reads TGCGCCAGCAGCGAGCGGGCTCCGACTAGCCTTATCTCCTACGAGCAGTACTTC. The encoded protein is CASSERAPTSLISYEQYF.